This T cell receptor beta chain is drawn from a study of lymphopenia after photon versus proton radiotherapy. General observations from the study: Better survival with proton therapy was suggested as possible, not demonstrated. Relative stability marked proton patients; photon patients lost diversity and naive cells.

TCRdb's table, derived via immunoSEQ multiplex PCR, lists solely in-frame clones and lacks some. The table lists tens of thousands of clones, about 86% of them singletons. The germline V gene has CDR1 SGHRS and CDR2 YFSETQ. V shed 0 bases and J shed 2 bases, with 6 bases lying between them. The CDR3 sequence is 15 residues long. This clone was detected a few times. What it binds is unknown. This specimen was peripheral blood, taken from a patient treated with proton-based radiotherapy. The TCR sequence derives from a woman between 70 and 85 years old with pancreatic cancer. Some clones in this sample may be carry-over from other donors' samples. The genes are TRBV5-1 and TRBJ2-6; weak D call: TRBD2 (5 bases). In DNA form, the CDR3 reads TGCGCCAGCAGCTTGGACGGGACTGGGGCCAACGTCCTGACTTTC. This codes for CASSLDGTGANVLTF.